This T cell receptor (beta chain) is drawn from a study of tumor-infiltrating lymphocytes in localized non-small cell lung cancer. Turning to the study itself: Several tumor histologies, both smoking statuses, and some post-neoadjuvant chemotherapy samples were included. Tumor tissue and non-adjacent uninvolved lung came from each patient.

This clone was observed a single time. The protocol was immunoSEQ multiplex PCR, while the TCRdb copy is restricted to in-frame clones and leaves out a portion. The table includes 15,000 to 20,000 clones, around 41% detected once. The CDR3 covers 17 residues. V lost 1 base and J lost 8, with 20 bases in between. The germline V gene encodes CDR1 MGHRA and CDR2 YSYEKL. The chain carries TRBV4-1 and TRBJ1-4, with D perhaps TRBD1 (5 bases). The clonotype was recovered from a human donor with non-small cell lung cancer. Sequencing input: lung tumor tissue. The CDR3 region has the DNA TGCGCCAGCAGCCAAGTCAGGCTAACAGGACATAGGGAAAAACTGTTTTTT. Protein sequence: CASSQVRLTGHREKLFF.